This T cell receptor (beta chain) was captured by sequencing in a study of tumor-infiltrating lymphocytes in localized non-small cell lung cancer. Study observations and caveats: Not all patients were TCR sequenced, owing to tissue quantity.

Using immunoSEQ multiplex PCR, the repertoire was profiled, and TCRdb retains in-frame clones only, with some absent. The data show about 10,000 clones, with more than 70% seen just once and more than 20% held by the top ten. Germline trimming cut 4 bases from V and 0 bases from J; bases unmatched to any gene: 6. This CDR3 has 16 amino acids. CDR1 and CDR2 from the germline V gene are SGHRS and YFSETQ. In its sample, this clone was seen once. Its target is unknown. The chain joins TRBV5-1 to TRBJ2-2; 7 bases map to TRBD2. Sequenced sample: lung tumor tissue. This receptor was obtained from a human donor with non-small cell lung cancer. The CDR3 here is CASSQGGTANTGELFF. CDR3 nucleotides: TGCGCCAGCAGCCAGGGAGGGACGGCGAACACCGGGGAGCTGTTTTTT.